The 18 T cell receptor beta chains listed next were all sequenced from one sample in a study of cytomegalovirus exposure and HLA in healthy donors. 13 Jbeta primers and 60 Vbeta primers were used for the PCR. TCRdb's copy holds only in-frame clones and misses some; the assay was immunoSEQ multiplex PCR. The data contain about 120,000 clones, about 80% of them seen just once; the ten biggest clones take up approximately 8.8%. Sample: PBMCs. The receptors were sampled from a female donor in good health and CMV-seropositive.

The V call is TRBV5-1, the J call TRBJ1-4; 11 nucleotides line up with TRBD1. The CDR3 consists of 16 residues. Germline V CDR1 and CDR2: SGHRS, YFSETQ. The J segment lost 4 bases and the V segment lost 2 bases, leaving 4 bases of the junction unmatched. The CDR3 here is CASSFGTGGLNEKLFF. CDR3 DNA sequence: TGCGCCAGCAGCTTCGGGACAGGGGGACTTAATGAAAAACTGTTTTTT.

This rearrangement joins TRBV2 to TRBJ1-1, with TRBD1 matching 7 bases. J was trimmed by 5 bases and V by 2 bases; bases with no gene match: 5. The CDR3 is made up of 14 amino acids. CDR1 is SNHLY, CDR2 FYNNEI, per germline. CDR3 residues: CASSETGVGTEAFF. In DNA, the CDR3 is TGTGCCAGCAGTGAAACAGGGGTCGGGACTGAAGCTTTCTTT.

V gene TRBV7-9 combines with J gene TRBJ2-7; D remains ambiguous. The CDR3 extends over 13 amino acids. V was pared by 2 bases and J by 13 bases, with 18 bases between. Germline CDR1 SEHNR, CDR2 FQNEAQ (reference sequence). CDR3 amino acids: CASSLSEVNTVYF. Here the CDR3 DNA reads TGTGCCAGCAGCTTAAGTGAGGTGAATACGGTTTACTTC.

The gene calls are TRBV5-1 and TRBJ2-1; 10 nucleotides agree with TRBD2. This CDR3 is built from 16 residues. Germline-derived CDR1 and CDR2 are SGHRS and YFSETQ. Germline trimming cut 0 bases from V and 8 bases from J; bases unmatched to any gene: 8. The CDR3 DNA sequence: TGCGCCAGCAGCTTGGCCCCAAGCGGGGGGGGTTATGAGCAGTTCTTC. Translated: CASSLAPSGGGYEQFF.

The gene calls are TRBV6-1 and TRBJ1-1; D call uncertain. The CDR3 covers 11 residues. In germline, CDR1 is MNHNS, CDR2 SASEGT. V dropped 3 bases and J dropped 6 bases, with 5 bases sitting between them. Written as DNA, the CDR3 is TGTGCCAGCAGTGAGGCCTCTGAAGCTTTCTTT. The encoded protein is CASSEASEAFF.

This clone was observed a handful of times. The chain joins TRBV5-4 to TRBJ2-7, with 8 bases matching TRBD1. Germline CDR1 and CDR2: SGHNT and YYREEE (reference sequence). Losses at the gene ends were 3 bases for V and 5 bases for J; bases not matched to a gene: 4. CDR3 size: 13 residues. CDR3 coding DNA: TGTGCCAGCAGCTCCAGGACAGGGAACGAGCAGTACTTC. This codes for CASSSRTGNEQYF.

The rearrangement links TRBV30 to TRBJ2-3, with D perhaps matching TRBD2 (7 bases). Per germline, CDR1 GTSNPN and CDR2 SVGIG (reference sequence). This CDR3 has 13 residues. Trimming shortened V by 3 bases and J by 3 bases, and 10 bases separated the two germline ends. The CDR3 DNA is TGTGCCTGGAGCGGGGGGCTAACAGATACGCAGTATTTT. Translation: CAWSGGLTDTQYF. The full variable domain, with the rest looked up from reference TRBV30 and TRBJ2-3, is SQTIHQWPATLVQPVGSPLSLECTVEGTSNPNLYWYRQAAGRGLQLLFYSVGIGQISSEVPQNLSASRPQDRQFILSSKKLLLSDSGFYLCAWSGGLTDTQYFGPGTRLTVL.

The gene calls are TRBV11-2 and TRBJ2-5, with 9 bases matching TRBD1. The J segment lost 4 bases and the V segment lost 5 bases, leaving 5 bases of the junction unmatched. This CDR3 contains 14 residues. Germline V gene lookup returns CDR1 SGHAT and CDR2 FQNNGV. The CDR3 sequence: CASSRKDRGETQYF. DNA of the CDR3: TGTGCCAGCAGCCGAAAGGACAGGGGAGAGACCCAGTACTTC.

The gene calls are TRBV7-9 and TRBJ2-2; 7 bases are a match to TRBD1. The junction had 4 bases not matched to a gene; V was cut back by 4 bases and J by 5 bases. Germline V CDR1 and CDR2: SEHNR, FQNEAQ (reference sequence). The CDR3 contains 14 residues. CDR3 DNA: TGTGCCAGCAGCTATGACAGGGTTACCGGGGAGCTGTTTTTT. This gives the protein CASSYDRVTGELFF.

Only one count was recorded for this clone. The chain carries TRBV7-9 and TRBJ1-3; unclear D gene. The V end lost 5 bases, the J end lost 4 bases, and 21 bases lay between the germline ends. Germline loops: CDR1 SEHNR, CDR2 FQNEAQ (reference sequence). This CDR3 contains 17 residues. As DNA, the CDR3 is TGTGCCAGCAGCCTCCATATCGGGATTAAGGGAGGAAACACCATATATTTT. Its protein product is CASSLHIGIKGGNTIYF. The variable domain in full, completed from reference TRBV7-9 and TRBJ1-3, reads DTGVSQNPRHKITKRGQNVTFRCDPISEHNRLYWYRQTLGQGPEFLTYFQNEAQLEKSRLLSDRFSAERPKGSFSTLEIQRTEQGDSAMYLCASSLHIGIKGGNTIYFGEGSWLTVV.

This clone was detected only a few times. V and J are TRBV28 and TRBJ1-1, with 12 nucleotides matching TRBD1. Germline CDR1 is MDHEN and CDR2 is SYDVKM. The CDR3 extends over 16 amino acids. The ends lost 1 base at V and 4 bases at J; junction bases unmatched: 4. In nucleotides, the CDR3 is TGTGCCAGCAGTTTATTGGGACAGGGGGCTGGCACTGAAGCTTTCTTT. It specifies CASSLLGQGAGTEAFF.

The chain carries TRBV10-3 and TRBJ1-6; D is undetermined. Germline CDR1 is ENHRY and CDR2 is SYGVKD. Trimming stripped 6 bases from V and 7 bases from J, with 7 bases between. The length of the CDR3 is 12 residues. The CDR3 loop is CAISGENSPLHF. The CDR3 nucleotides are TGTGCCATCAGCGGAGAGAATTCACCCCTCCACTTT.

J is TRBJ2-1 and V is TRBV19; a weak D match, TRBD2 (6 bases). Per the germline V gene, CDR1 is LNHDA and CDR2 is SQIVND (reference sequence). CDR3 length: 15 amino acids. Trimming removed 3 bases at V and 4 bases at J, with 13 bases between. CDR3 in amino acids: CASSIGAGPYNEQFF. The CDR3 nucleotides are TGTGCCAGTAGTATTGGCGCGGGGCCTTACAATGAGCAGTTCTTC.

As concerns this clone: The junction departs from the called germline gene at one end, perhaps through a read error. The chain links TRBV30 to TRBJ1-2, with 8 positions matching TRBD1. The length of the CDR3 is 11 residues. CDR1 GTSNPN and CDR2 SVGIG come from the germline V gene (reference sequence). In DNA form, the CDR3 reads TGTGCCTGGAGCCCACAGGGGGGGACATTCTTC. Its protein is CAWSPQGGTFF.

The rearrangement joins TRBV19 to TRBJ2-1; D is possibly TRBD1 (6 bases). Germline assignment: CDR1 LNHDA and CDR2 SQIVND (reference sequence). The CDR3 extends over 13 amino acids. Trimming took off 5 bases at V and 8 bases at J, with 13 bases between the two ends. CDR3 residues: CASSSTGNHEQFF. The CDR3 DNA follows: TGTGCCAGTAGTTCAACAGGGAATCATGAGCAGTTCTTC.

The chain combines TRBV19 with TRBJ2-5, with D uncertain. Germline V gene data show CDR1 as LNHDA and CDR2 as SQIVND (reference sequence). The CDR3 totals 14 residues. Trimming shortened V by 3 bases and J by 2 bases, and 10 bases separated the two germline ends. CDR3 bases: TGTGCCAGTAGTATTAGAGGTTCTCAAGAGACCCAGTACTTC. This codes for CASSIRGSQETQYF.

This rearrangement joins TRBV5-4 to TRBJ1-5; D is possibly TRBD1 (6 bases). This CDR3 comprises 16 residues. CDR1 and CDR2 (germline): SGHNT, YYREEE (reference sequence). V lost 2 bases and J 4 bases, leaving 16 bases between the germline ends. CDR3 amino acids: CASSLISPQGNQPQHF. The CDR3 DNA sequence: TGTGCCAGCAGCTTAATATCTCCACAGGGAAATCAGCCCCAGCATTTT.

The chain links TRBV21-1 to TRBJ1-1. TRBV21-1 is noted as a pseudogene. This CDR3 has 13 residues. This CDR3 is CASGREGYTEAFF. The CDR3 coding sequence is TGTGCCAGCGGCAGGGAGGGGTACACTGAAGCTTTCTTT.